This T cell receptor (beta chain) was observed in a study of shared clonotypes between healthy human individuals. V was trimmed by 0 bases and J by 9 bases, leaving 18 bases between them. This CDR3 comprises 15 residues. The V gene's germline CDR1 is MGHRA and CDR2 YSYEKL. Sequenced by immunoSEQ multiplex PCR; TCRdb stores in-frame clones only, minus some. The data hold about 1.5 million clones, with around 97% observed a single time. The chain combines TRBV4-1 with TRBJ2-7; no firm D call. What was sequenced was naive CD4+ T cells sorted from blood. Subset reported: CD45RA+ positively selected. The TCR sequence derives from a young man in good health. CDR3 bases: TGCGCCAGCAGCCAAGATGGGCTAGATACATGGGGGCAGTACTTC. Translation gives CASSQDGLDTWGQYF.